The present TCR beta chain was sequenced within a study of blood T cells in healthy people across ages (dated by TCRdb to about 2015). Regarding the research as a whole: In model experiments, roughly one uniquely barcoded TCR beta cDNA molecule per two T cells was captured by template switching. The study measured age-related changes in TCR beta repertoire diversity using deep sequencing normalized with unique cDNA molecular identifiers. Donors of different ages were randomly distributed across sequencing lanes to avoid experimental bias. The donors were divided into four age groups: young (average around 16 years), middle-aged (about 39), aged (about 60) and long-lived (roughly 82). For two donors (one aged 18 to 30 and one aged 80 or older), the study analyzed two additional independent replicas of 1 million unique cDNA reads from the same blood draw. The investigation overall reported the following: As age increased, observed TCR beta diversity per million T cells dropped in a roughly linear way, and a significant reduction was already evident by age 40. Observed TCR beta diversity correlated strongly with the percentage of naive T cells measured by flow cytometry. Estimates of total diversity based on one million sequenced T cells were regarded as lower bounds and as underestimates. Compared with the aged group, the long-lived group had more naive CD4+ T cells, fewer expanded clones and increased TCR diversity, suggesting age selection. Donor CMV infection status was unknown, potentially confounding age-related changes in expanded clonotypes. Because profiling used bulk unsorted PBMCs, naive and antigen-experienced compartments could not be compared conclusively.

This clonotype came up a few times. There is no known antigen for this receptor. No base qualities exist here, and no much larger clone lies one base off it. The roughly 39 donors, aged about 6 to 100 years, were systemically healthy Caucasian individuals from Russia. Each donor gave roughly 11 milliliters of peripheral blood, drawn into EDTA-treated Vacutainer tubes. PBMCs were isolated by Ficoll-Paque density-gradient centrifugation, with at least 6 million obtained per sample. Total RNA was extracted from PBMCs with Trizol reagent, with at least 6 micrograms obtained per sample. The percentages of naive CD45RAhigh/CD27high T cells were determined by flow cytometry on a PBMC aliquot from every donor. The library was generated by 5' RACE. Sequenced on an Illumina HiSeq 2500. The second PCR ran for roughly 7 to 11 cycles and used a J-beta primer mix along with a sample-barcoded 5' primer. A unique molecular identifier was introduced onto each TCR beta cDNA molecule by a template-switch 5' adaptor carrying 12 random nucleotides. Each sample yielded at least 3 million CDR3-containing paired-end reads. All of the RNA was converted into first-strand cDNA using the Mint cDNA synthesis kit, with a TRBC-specific oligonucleotide serving as the primer. Following uracil-DNA glycosylase treatment, a first 18-cycle PCR with universal primers M1SS and BC2_uni_R was performed on all cDNA. Under the source paper's analysis protocol: Each sample was normalized by randomly selecting 1 million high-quality reads, each carrying a distinct molecular identifier. Instead of being binned into consensus sequences, reads with shared molecular identifiers were discarded. MiTCR, run with a Q25 quality threshold and the strictest error-elimination algorithm, handled CDR3 identification, clonotype clustering and error correction. A nonparametric unseen species model with Euler transformation was used to estimate lower-bound total TCR beta diversity. TCRdb reprocessed the public reads (quality trimming at Q25 with fastp, clone calling with MiXCR) and kept in-frame beta chains. CDR3 protein sequences are deduplicated, and each keeps its most common genes and DNA. The V and J calls follow TCRdb's processing rather than the paper's. The sample table shows 550,000 to 750,000 distinct CDR3 sequences, and under 25% are seen once. The biggest ten clones account for 3.5% to 4% of the sample.

For CDR1 and CDR2, the germline V gene lists SGHRS and YFSETQ. The CDR3 runs 15 amino acids, cysteine and phenylalanine included. Only the CDR3 DNA is retained, 45 bases long and in frame from the first base. The germline ends are 15 bases apart after V is trimmed by 0 bases and J by 6 bases. The source of this sequence is a man between 65 and 85 years old in good health. The chain joins TRBV5-1 to TRBJ1-2, with no confident D gene call. Sequenced material: blood. The DNA sequence reads TGCGCCAGCAGCTTGGGGGCAGAAGGGCTTCATGGCTACACCTTC. This sequence encodes CASSLGAEGLHGYTF.